This T cell receptor beta chain appears in the sequencing data of a study of control samples from healthy donors and cancer patients. Comments on this clone: The junction shows a germline mismatch at one end, possibly a read error. This sample includes further DNA sequences coding for the same CDR3.

The method was immunoSEQ multiplex PCR; TCRdb's version includes in-frame clones alone and lacks a portion of them. Counted here are about 120,000 clones, 93% occurring once; the ten biggest clones make up approximately 2.5%. The sequence was collected from a man aged 25 to 40 in good health. The sequencing input was blood.

CDR3 coding DNA: TGTGCCAGCAGCTTAGCGGGTAGCTCCTACAATGAGCAATTCTTC. This codes for CASSLAGSSYNEQFF. The V and J genes are TRBV9 and TRBJ2-1, with 7 bases matching TRBD2. The CDR3 sequence is 15 residues long. Germline CDR1 is SGDLS and CDR2 is YYNGEE.